The text below deals with one T cell receptor (beta chain). This clone was seen a few times. Its binding antigen is unknown. The input lacks base qualities; no much larger clone sits a single base away. The library was made by the immunoSEQ multiplex PCR assay. The multiplex PCR relied on a mix of 60 forward primers for TCR Vbeta segments and 13 reverse primers for TCR Jbeta segments. The CDR3 region of rearranged TCR beta genes was amplified from genomic DNA by a multiplex PCR assay. The Illumina HiSeq System was used to sequence the amplified TCR beta libraries as 87-base-pair reads. The original methods were these. A later analysis counted tens of millions of unique TCR beta chains across the 550 to 750 repertoires, and some 11 million of these chains were shared by at least two donors. Raw reads were error-corrected and collapsed into unique sequences by a nearest-neighbor algorithm in which closely related sequences were merged to remove PCR and sequencing errors. Alignment of CDR3 sequences to IMGT reference sequences was used to assign V, D and J gene segments. For a sequence to be retained, a match of at least six nucleotides to both a V gene segment and a J gene segment was required. Rearrangements were called productive when the CDR3 lacked stop codons and stayed in frame with V and J; all others were non-productive. Following IMGT convention, CDR3 was defined as the stretch from the second conserved V-encoded cysteine to the conserved J-encoded phenylalanine. The earlier analysis of 587 of the donors excluded any sequence lacking an unambiguous match to a single V gene segment. In an earlier analysis of 587 of the donors, V segments were called functional above 56.7% productive rearrangements and were called segregating when the between-donor standard deviation exceeded 5%. To diagnose cytomegalovirus status from the catalog of TCR beta chain sequences, a statistical classification framework was built. A later analysis assigned V and J genes by comparing TCR nucleotide sequences with IMGT/GENE-DB human TR gene sequences. The TCRdist pipeline was used in a later analysis to assign CDR3 sequences and most-parsimonious VDJ recombination scenarios. A later analysis defined each TCR beta chain by its CDR3 amino acid sequence plus V-gene family, and excluded reads lacking a unique V-gene family. A later analysis removed 450 to 600 highly shared, low-generation-probability nucleotide sequences to deal with suspected cross-contamination and a sequencing artifact. In a later analysis, a clonal expansion index was calculated for each public chain from normalized within-repertoire ranks of inferred template counts. A later analysis computed generation probabilities with a VDJ recombination model fitted to out-of-frame rearrangements, and checked the results against IGoR. In a later analysis, TCR-TCR, TCR-HLA and TCR-CMV co-occurrence was scored with hypergeometric tests, and a repertoire-size bias correction was applied to TCR pairs. A later analysis estimated false discovery rates by permuting HLA or CMV assignments 20 times. In a later analysis, co-occurring TCRs were grouped using DBSCAN, and TCRdist sequence similarity was added for clustering within HLA-allele-positive subsets. Repertoires with fewer than 30,000 or more than 120,000 public chains were left out of co-occurrence clustering, as were five repertoires with anomalous nucleotide sharing. Held by TCRdb, this immuneACCESS table contains in-frame sequences only and omits some clones. Under half of the omission traces to an unresolved V gene where checked; the cause of the rest is unknown. Clone size and V and J calls were adopted from that table, with D and trimming inferred from the DNA. This sample is represented by roughly 110,000 clones; more than 75% of them were singletons. Clones ranked in the top ten supply around 12% of the sample.

This record comes from a study of cytomegalovirus exposure and HLA in healthy donors (dated by TCRdb to between 2016 and 2019). Some background on the complete study: In an earlier analysis of roughly 590 of the donors, about 260 Gb of sequence data and 120 million or so unique TCR beta sequences from about 190 million T cells were reported. Approximately 300 gigabases of sequencing data and around 85 million unique TCR sequences made up an early release that covered some 640 HLA-typed donors. The genetic ancestry cluster associated with self-reported Caucasian donors included around four fifths of the roughly 410 genotyped donors. The study was designed to test whether signatures of past pathogen exposure could be identified by cataloging public T cell receptors. The study profiled the T cell repertoires of 500 to 800 subjects by immunosequencing and related them to cytomegalovirus serostatus. Along with the roughly 700-subject first cohort, a separate validation cohort of approximately 110 different subjects was used. To predict cytomegalovirus infection status, the study combined high-throughput TCR immunosequencing, statistical association of individual TCRs with disease status, and machine learning. To study patterns of TCR occurrence, a later analysis re-analyzed previously published TCR beta repertoires from 700 or so donors and added high-resolution HLA genotyping. The later analysis used no new phenotypic data to find candidate immune exposures, relying instead on TCR beta sequences and their occurrence across donors. In an earlier analysis of several hundred of the donors, high-throughput TCR beta sequencing was used to judge whether each TCR beta V gene segment behaved as functional or pseudogenic. Donor age, sex, ethnicity and CMV serostatus were compiled alongside the repertoire data. Genome-wide SNP genotypes for about three fifths of the roughly 700 donors were used in a later genetic analysis, which treated that subset as a discovery cohort. All discovery cohort repertoires had been generated on a single sequencing platform. Class I and class II HLA loci were covered by the typing at four-digit resolution. The number of typed donors differed by locus: roughly 620-630 for A, B, C, DRB1 and DQB1; some 500 for DQA1; around 610 for DPA1; and around 470 for DPB1. About five DR-DQ haplotypes were handled as single units for association and clustering because linkage in the cohort was strong. Among some 410 genotyped donors of the cohort, an average of approximately 240,000 unique TCR beta nucleotide sequences was sequenced per donor, of which roughly 17% were non-productive. On the study overall, not on this receptor specifically: This cohort had only TCR beta chains sequenced, and the lack of alpha or paired-chain data limited which features could be detected. An association between a missense DCLRE1C variant and V-gene and J-gene trimming of TCR beta chains was found in a later genetic analysis and replicated in an independent cohort. Because the 87-base-pair reads could not distinguish some IMGT-functional V segments, including TRBV6-2 and TRBV6-3, those segments were excluded. In a later analysis, the rate of TCR association differed among HLA loci, with DRB1 alleles having the most associated TCRs and HLA-C alleles having the fewest. Compared with the approximately 600-donor mean, donors in an Asian-associated ancestry cluster had fewer N-insertions in productive TCRs, according to a later genetic analysis. The presence/absence analyses assumed that sequencing depth was roughly uniform across donors, and that assumption may not be true. A further reported finding was that TCR beta sequences accurately predicted the HLA-A and HLA-B alleles for most subjects in the first cohort. Across donors, most TCR sequences were observed very rarely, whereas some public TCRs were present in many individuals. Broadly in line with IMGT annotations, most TCR beta V segments showed up in productive rearrangements about 90% or about 30% of the time in an earlier analysis of about 500 of the donors. A few of the identified cytomegalovirus-associated TCR beta chains were confirmed in vitro to be specific for cytomegalovirus antigens. Strong co-occurrence of HLA alleles, especially DR and DQ, made assigning TCR associations to individual alleles difficult. The classifier was reported to diagnose cytomegalovirus status with high specificity and sensitivity in both the original cohort and the validation cohort. A later analysis found that most CMV-associated TCR beta chains appeared HLA-restricted, with HLA associations seemingly driven largely by CMV exposure. The authors suggested that the approach could potentially be extended to other disease states and immunological phenotypes. HLA typing was unavailable for some donors at each locus, so association tests used only the typed subset. A total of 164 TCR beta chains were listed by the study as associated with cytomegalovirus. Compared with equally common non-associated chains, HLA-associated TCR beta chains in a later analysis were more clonally expanded and had lower generation probabilities. Several of the top co-occurrence clusters appeared to be linked to parvovirus B19, influenza, CMV and Epstein-Barr virus, according to a later analysis. Specific HLA alleles were associated with 15,000 to 20,000 TCR beta sequences at a false discovery rate of 0.05 in a later analysis. Correlated functional status among segregating V segments might be attributable to linkage disequilibrium, but an unknown experimental factor could not be ruled out. Immune exposure information for the cohort was limited to CMV serostatus. The sequencing pipeline was judged likely to have produced a cluster of highly shared sequence variants as a technical artifact. Roughly 15 rarely observed V segments, including chromosome 9 orphons, were excluded from the earlier analysis of about 600 of the donors because counts were too low.

In total, around 600 healthy bone marrow donors made up the cohort. Cohort members were all nominally healthy when sampled, although unrecorded immune exposures were likely present. The donor was CMV seropositive and was included in the group of 250 to 300 seropositive cohort members. A peripheral blood sample was provided by each donor, and peripheral blood mononuclear cells were used for TCR beta sequencing. The Qiagen DNeasy Blood Extraction Kit was used to extract genomic DNA from the blood cell samples. From its cysteine to its phenylalanine, the CDR3 spans 16 amino acids. Of all the DNA, just the CDR3 is kept, 48 bases in frame from base 1. V gives up 5 bases and J gives up 4 bases, and the segment between their germline ends measures 20 bases. The germline V gene (reference sequence) sets CDR1 to LNHDA and CDR2 to SQIVND.

This clonotype originated in a woman aged 40-49 years in good health and CMV-seropositive. The sequencing input was PBMCs. The rearrangement combines TRBV19 with TRBJ1-2, with TRBD1 as a weak D call on 6 bases. The CDR3 reads CASSPSGQGSPYGYTF. The DNA reads as follows: TGTGCCAGTAGTCCCTCGGGTCAGGGGTCTCCCTATGGCTACACCTTC.